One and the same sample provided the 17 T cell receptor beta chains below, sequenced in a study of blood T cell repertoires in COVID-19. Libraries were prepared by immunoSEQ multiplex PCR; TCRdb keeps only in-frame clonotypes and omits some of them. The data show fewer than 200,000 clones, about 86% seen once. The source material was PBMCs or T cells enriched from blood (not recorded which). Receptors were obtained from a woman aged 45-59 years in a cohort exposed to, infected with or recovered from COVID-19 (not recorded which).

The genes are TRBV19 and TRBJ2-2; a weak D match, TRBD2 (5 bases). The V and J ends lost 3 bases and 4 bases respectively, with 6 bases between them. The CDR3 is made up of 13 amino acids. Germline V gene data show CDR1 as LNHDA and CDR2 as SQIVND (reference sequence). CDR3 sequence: CASSIRGTGELFF. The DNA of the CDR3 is TGTGCCAGTAGTATCCGGGGCACCGGGGAGCTGTTTTTT.

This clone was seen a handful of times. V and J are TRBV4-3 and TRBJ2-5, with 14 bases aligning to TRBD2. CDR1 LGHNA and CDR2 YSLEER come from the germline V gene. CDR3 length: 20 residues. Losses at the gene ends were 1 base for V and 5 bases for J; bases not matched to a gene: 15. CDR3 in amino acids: CASSQGLTTGLAGEMETQYF. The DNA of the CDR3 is TGCGCCAGCAGCCAAGGGCTAACAACGGGACTAGCGGGGGAGATGGAGACCCAGTACTTC.

The CDR3 here is CASSQEQGTLGNTEAFF. As DNA, the CDR3 is TGCGCCAGCAGCCAAGAACAGGGGACGTTGGGGAACACTGAAGCTTTCTTT. The chain employs TRBV4-1 and TRBJ1-1; the match to TRBD1 covers 7 bases. The V gene's germline CDR1 is MGHRA and CDR2 YSYEKL. The length of the CDR3 is 17 residues. V shed 0 bases, J shed 1 base, and the junction held 8 bases outside the gene matches.

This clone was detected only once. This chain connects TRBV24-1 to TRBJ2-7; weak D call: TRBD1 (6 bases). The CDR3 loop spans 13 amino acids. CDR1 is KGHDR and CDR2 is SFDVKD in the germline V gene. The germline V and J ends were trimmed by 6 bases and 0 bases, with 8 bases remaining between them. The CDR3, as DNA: TGTGCCACCAGTCAGGGGAGCTCCTACGAGCAGTACTTC. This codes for CATSQGSSYEQYF.

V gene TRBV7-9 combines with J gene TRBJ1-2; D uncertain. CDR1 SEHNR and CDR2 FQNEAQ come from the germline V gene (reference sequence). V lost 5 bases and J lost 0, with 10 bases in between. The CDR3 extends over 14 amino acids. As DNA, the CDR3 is TGTGCCAGCAGCCCGCCCGGTACTAACTATGGCTACACCTTC. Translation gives CASSPPGTNYGYTF.

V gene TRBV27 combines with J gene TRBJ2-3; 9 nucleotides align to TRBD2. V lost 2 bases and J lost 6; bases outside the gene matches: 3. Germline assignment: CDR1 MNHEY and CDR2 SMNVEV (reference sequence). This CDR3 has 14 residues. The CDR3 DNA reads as TGTGCCAGCAGTTTACAGAGCGGGGGGGATACGCAGTATTTT. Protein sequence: CASSLQSGGDTQYF.

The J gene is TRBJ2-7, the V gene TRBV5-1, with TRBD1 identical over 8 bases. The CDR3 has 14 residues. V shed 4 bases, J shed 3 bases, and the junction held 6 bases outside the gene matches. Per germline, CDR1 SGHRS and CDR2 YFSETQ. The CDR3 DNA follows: TGCGCCAGCAGCGAGCAGGGGGCCCTCTACGAGCAGTACTTC. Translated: CASSEQGALYEQYF.

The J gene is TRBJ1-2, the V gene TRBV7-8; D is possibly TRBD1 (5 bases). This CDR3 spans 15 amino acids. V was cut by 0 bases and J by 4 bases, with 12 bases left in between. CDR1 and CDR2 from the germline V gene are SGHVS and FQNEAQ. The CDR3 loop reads CASSLAGGAGYGYTF. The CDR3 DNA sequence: TGTGCCAGCAGCTTAGCCGGAGGGGCTGGCTATGGCTACACCTTC.

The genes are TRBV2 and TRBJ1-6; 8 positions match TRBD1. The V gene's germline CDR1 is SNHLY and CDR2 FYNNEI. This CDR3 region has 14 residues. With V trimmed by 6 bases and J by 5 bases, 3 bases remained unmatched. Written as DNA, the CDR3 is TGTGCCAGCAGACCGACAGGGGATAATTCACCCCTCCACTTT. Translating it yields CASRPTGDNSPLHF.

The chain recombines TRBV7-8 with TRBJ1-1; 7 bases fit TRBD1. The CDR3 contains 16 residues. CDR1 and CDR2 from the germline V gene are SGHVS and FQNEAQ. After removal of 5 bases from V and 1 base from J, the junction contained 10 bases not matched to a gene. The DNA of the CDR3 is TGTGCCAGCAGCACCAGGCCAGACAGGGCGAACACTGAAGCTTTCTTT. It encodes CASSTRPDRANTEAFF.

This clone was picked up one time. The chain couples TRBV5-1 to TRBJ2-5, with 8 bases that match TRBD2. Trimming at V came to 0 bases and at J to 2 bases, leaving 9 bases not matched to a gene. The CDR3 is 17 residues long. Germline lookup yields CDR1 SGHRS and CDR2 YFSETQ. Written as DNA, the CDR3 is TGCGCCAGCAGCTTGGCCGTCGGTAGCGGGGCGCAAGAGACCCAGTACTTC. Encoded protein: CASSLAVGSGAQETQYF.

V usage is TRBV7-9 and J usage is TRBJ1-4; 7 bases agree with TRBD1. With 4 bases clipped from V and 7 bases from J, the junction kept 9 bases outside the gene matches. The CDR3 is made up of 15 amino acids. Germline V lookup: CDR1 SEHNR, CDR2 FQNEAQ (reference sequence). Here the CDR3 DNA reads TGTGCCAGCAGCTCCGACAGGGTCAGCGGTGAAAAACTGTTTTTT. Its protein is CASSSDRVSGEKLFF.

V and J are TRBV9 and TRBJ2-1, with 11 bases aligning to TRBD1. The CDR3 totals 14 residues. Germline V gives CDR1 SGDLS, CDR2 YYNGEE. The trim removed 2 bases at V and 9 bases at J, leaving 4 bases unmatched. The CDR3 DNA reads TGTGCCAGCAGCGTTAGGACAGGGGGCAGTGAGCAGTTCTTC. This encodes CASSVRTGGSEQFF.

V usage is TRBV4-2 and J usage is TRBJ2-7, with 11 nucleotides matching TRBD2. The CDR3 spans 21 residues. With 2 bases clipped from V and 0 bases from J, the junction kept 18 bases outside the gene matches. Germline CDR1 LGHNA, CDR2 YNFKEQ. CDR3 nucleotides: TGTGCCAGCAGCCAACACCTTGTCCCTAGCGGGAGGTCCCAGAGCTCCTACGAGCAGTACTTC. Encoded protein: CASSQHLVPSGRSQSSYEQYF.

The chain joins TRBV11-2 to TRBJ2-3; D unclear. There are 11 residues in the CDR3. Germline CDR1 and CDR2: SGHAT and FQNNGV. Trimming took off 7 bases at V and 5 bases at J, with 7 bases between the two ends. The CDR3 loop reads CASMSRDTQYF. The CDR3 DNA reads TGTGCCAGCATGAGTAGAGATACGCAGTATTTT.

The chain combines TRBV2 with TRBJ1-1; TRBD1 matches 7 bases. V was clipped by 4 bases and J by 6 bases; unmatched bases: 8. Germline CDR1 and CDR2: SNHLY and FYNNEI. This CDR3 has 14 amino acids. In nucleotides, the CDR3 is TGTGCCAGCAGTGTATCAGGGGGAAGCGCTGAAGCTTTCTTT. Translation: CASSVSGGSAEAFF. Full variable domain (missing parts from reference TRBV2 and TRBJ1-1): EPEVTQTPSHQVTQMGQEVILRCVPISNHLYFYWYRQILGQKVEFLVSFYNNEISEKSEIFDDQFSVERPDGSNFTLKIRSTKLEDSAMYFCASSVSGGSAEAFFGQGTRLTVV.

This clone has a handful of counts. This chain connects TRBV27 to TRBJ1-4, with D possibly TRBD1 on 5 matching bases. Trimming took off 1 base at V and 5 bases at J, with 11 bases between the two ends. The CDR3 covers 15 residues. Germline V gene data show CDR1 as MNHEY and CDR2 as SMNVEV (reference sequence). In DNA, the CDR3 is TGTGCCAGCAGTTTATACCAGGACATAAATGAAAAACTGTTTTTT. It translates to CASSLYQDINEKLFF.